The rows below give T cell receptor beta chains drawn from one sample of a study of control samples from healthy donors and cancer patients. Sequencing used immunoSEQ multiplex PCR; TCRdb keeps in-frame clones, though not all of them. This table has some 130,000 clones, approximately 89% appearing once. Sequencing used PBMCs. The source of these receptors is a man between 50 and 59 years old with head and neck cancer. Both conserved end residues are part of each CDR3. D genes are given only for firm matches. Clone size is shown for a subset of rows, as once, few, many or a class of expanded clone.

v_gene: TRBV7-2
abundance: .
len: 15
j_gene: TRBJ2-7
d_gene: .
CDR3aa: CASSLELSPPYEQYF
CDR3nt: TGTGCCAGCAGCTTAGAGCTAAGTCCGCCCTACGAGCAGTACTTC

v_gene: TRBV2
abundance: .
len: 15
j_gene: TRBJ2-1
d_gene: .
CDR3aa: CASYAYLGQNNEQFF
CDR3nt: TGTGCCAGCTACGCCTACCTCGGACAGAACAATGAGCAGTTCTTC

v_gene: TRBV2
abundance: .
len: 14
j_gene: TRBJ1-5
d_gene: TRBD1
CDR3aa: CASSEGQGNQPQHF
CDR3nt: TGTGCCAGCAGTGAGGGACAGGGCAATCAGCCCCAGCATTTT

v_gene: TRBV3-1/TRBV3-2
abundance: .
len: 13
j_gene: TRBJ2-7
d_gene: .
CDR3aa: CASSRAGPHEQYF
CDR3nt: TGTGCCAGCAGCCGTGCTGGGCCCCACGAGCAGTACTTC

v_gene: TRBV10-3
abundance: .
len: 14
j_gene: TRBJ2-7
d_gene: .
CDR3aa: CAISESPGAYEQYF
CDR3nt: TGTGCCATCAGTGAGTCGCCGGGGGCCTACGAGCAGTACTTC

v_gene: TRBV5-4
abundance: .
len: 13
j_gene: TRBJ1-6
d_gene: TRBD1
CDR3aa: CASSFTGVSPLHF
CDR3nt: TGTGCCAGCAGCTTTACAGGGGTTTCACCCCTCCACTTT

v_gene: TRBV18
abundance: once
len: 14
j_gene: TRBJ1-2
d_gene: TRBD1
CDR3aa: CASSPRGTGESYTF
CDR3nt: TGTGCCAGCTCACCAAGGGGGACAGGAGAAAGCTACACCTTC

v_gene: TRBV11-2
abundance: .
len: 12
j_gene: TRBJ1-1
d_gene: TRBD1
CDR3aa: CASSPGQGRLLF
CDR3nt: TGTGCCAGCAGCCCTGGACAGGGACGGCTGCTCTTT

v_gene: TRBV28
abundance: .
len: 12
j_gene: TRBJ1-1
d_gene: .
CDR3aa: CATHPGHTEAFF
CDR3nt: TGTGCCACTCACCCGGGTCACACTGAAGCTTTCTTT

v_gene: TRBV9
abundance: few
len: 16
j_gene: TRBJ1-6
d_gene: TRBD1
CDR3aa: CASSHPGGAEDSPLHF
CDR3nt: TGTGCCAGCAGCCACCCAGGGGGAGCGGAGGATTCACCCCTCCACTTT

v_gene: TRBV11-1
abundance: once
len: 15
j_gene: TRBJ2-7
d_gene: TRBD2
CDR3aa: CASSLGLAGTYEQYF
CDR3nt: TGTGCCAGCAGCTTAGGACTAGCGGGTACCTACGAGCAGTACTTC

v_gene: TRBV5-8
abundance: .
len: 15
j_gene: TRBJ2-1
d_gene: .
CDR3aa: CASRQKLGTSGTQFF
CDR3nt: TGTGCCAGCAGACAGAAGCTGGGGACAAGCGGGACGCAGTTCTTC

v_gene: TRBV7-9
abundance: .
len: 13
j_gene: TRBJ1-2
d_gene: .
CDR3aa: CASSRRGAYGYTF
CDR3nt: TGTGCCAGCAGCCGTCGGGGAGCATATGGCTACACCTTC

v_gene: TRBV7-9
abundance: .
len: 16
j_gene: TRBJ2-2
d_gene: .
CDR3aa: CASSLLGAGGTGELFF
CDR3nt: TGTGCCAGCAGCTTATTGGGGGCCGGAGGCACCGGGGAGCTGTTTTTT

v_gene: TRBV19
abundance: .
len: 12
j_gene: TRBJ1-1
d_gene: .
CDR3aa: CASSIADTEAFF
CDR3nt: TGTGCCAGTAGTATAGCGGACACTGAAGCTTTCTTT

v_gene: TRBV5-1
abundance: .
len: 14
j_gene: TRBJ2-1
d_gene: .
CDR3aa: CASSLTSSYNEQFF
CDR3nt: TGCGCCAGCAGCTTGACATCCTCCTACAATGAGCAGTTCTTC

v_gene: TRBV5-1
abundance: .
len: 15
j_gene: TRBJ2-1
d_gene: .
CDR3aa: CASSLTVGGHNEQFF
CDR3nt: TGCGCCAGCAGCTTGACGGTGGGGGGTCACAATGAGCAGTTCTTC

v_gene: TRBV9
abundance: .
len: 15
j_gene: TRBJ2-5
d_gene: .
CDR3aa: CASSVAIGASETQYF
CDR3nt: TGTGCCAGCAGCGTAGCGATAGGGGCGTCGGAGACCCAGTACTTC

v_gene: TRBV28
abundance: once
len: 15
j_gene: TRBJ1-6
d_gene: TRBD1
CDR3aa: CASSLDRGSNSPLHF
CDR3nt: TGTGCCAGCAGTTTAGACAGGGGATCTAATTCACCCCTCCACTTT

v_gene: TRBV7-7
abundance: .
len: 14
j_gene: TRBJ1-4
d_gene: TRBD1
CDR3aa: CASNTGQGTEKLFF
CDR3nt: TGTGCTAGCAACACAGGACAGGGCACTGAAAAACTGTTTTTT

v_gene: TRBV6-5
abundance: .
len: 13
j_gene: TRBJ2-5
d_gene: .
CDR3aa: CASSPSFIGTQYF
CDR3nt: TGTGCCAGCAGCCCCTCCTTTATCGGGACCCAGTACTTC

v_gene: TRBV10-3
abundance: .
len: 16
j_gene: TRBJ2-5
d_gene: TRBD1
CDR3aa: CAISERQGQGLETQYF
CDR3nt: TGTGCCATCAGTGAGCGGCAGGGACAGGGATTGGAGACCCAGTACTTC

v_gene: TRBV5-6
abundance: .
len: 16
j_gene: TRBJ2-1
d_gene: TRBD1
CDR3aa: CASSFGTGNSYNEQFF
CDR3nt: TGTGCCAGCAGCTTCGGGACAGGCAACTCCTACAATGAGCAGTTCTTC

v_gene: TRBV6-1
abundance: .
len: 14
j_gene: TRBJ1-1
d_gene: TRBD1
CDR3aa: CASSEIGGQGKAFF
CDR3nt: TGTGCCAGCAGTGAGATAGGGGGACAGGGCAAAGCTTTCTTT

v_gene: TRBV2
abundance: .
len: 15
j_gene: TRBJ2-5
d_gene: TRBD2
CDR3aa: CASSEVAGGQETQYF
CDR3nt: TGTGCCAGCAGTGAAGTAGCGGGGGGCCAAGAGACCCAGTACTTC